This entry concerns a single T cell receptor beta chain. Antigen specificity is unknown. The CDR3 is made up of 13 amino acids. Germline CDR1 reads SGHKS; CDR2 reads YYEKEE (reference sequence). V lost 5 bases to trimming and J lost 3 bases, with 11 bases between them. The data were obtained in a study of cytomegalovirus exposure and HLA in healthy donors. Overall study results and limits: Among the most significant clusters, several appeared linked to common viral pathogens in a later analysis. A later analysis linked some 17,000 TCR beta sequences to HLA alleles at 0.05 false discovery rate.

Researchers ran the PCR with 60 Vbeta and 13 Jbeta primers. Produced via immunoSEQ multiplex PCR; TCRdb's table is partial and in-frame only. The profile shows 150,000 to 200,000 clones, about 73% of them singletons. Sequenced material: PBMCs. This sequence joins TRBV5-5 and TRBJ1-1; weak D call: TRBD1 (6 bases). The TCR sequence derives from a woman in her forties in good health and CMV-seronegative. The CDR3 loop reads CASRLQGDTEAFF. As DNA, the CDR3 is TGTGCCAGCAGATTACAGGGAGACACTGAAGCTTTCTTT.